This T cell receptor (beta chain) emerged from a study of spatial heterogeneity in lung cancer. Turning to the study itself: The study consistently detected more beta-chain than alpha-chain sequences.

Each CDR3 protein gets one entry after TCRdb re-called the 5' RACE reads with MiXCR. Counted here are around 40,000 distinct CDR3 sequences, roughly 5.4% occurring once; the ten biggest clones make up roughly 27%. The time point is: sample taken at primary tumor resection. Donation came from 70 or so patients with untreated early-stage non-small cell lung cancer. Unsorted whole RNA samples from tumor, nontumor lung or frozen PBMC were sequenced. CDR3 length equals 15 residues. Germline V gene lookup returns CDR1 SGHTA and CDR2 FQGTGA. After removal of 5 bases from V and 4 bases from J, the junction contained 8 bases not matched to a gene.

The specimen comprised PBMCs, sampled at surgery. This receptor was obtained from a female donor with early-stage non-small cell lung cancer. The chain joins TRBV7-3 to TRBJ1-1; 9 bases align to TRBD1. CDR3 amino acids: CASSPTGGTGTEAFF. CDR3 sequence (DNA): TGTGCCAGCAGCCCCACAGGGGGCACCGGCACTGAAGCTTTCTTT.